This T cell receptor (beta chain) originates from a study of CD8 T cells in Susac syndrome. The CDR3 runs 15 residues. Germline CDR1 and CDR2: SGHRS and YFSETQ. The J segment lost 4 bases and the V segment lost 4 bases, leaving 5 bases of the junction unmatched. With random hexamers, reverse transcription was performed on 0.5 to 1 ug of RNA. Amplification of TCR beta CDR3 spanned 54 Vbeta and 13 Jbeta via immunoSEQ multiplex PCR. TCRdb independently ran MiXCR on the immunoSEQ multiplex PCR reads; one entry per CDR3 protein. The sample has roughly 120,000 distinct CDR3 sequences; 90% to 95% are singletons. Concerning this clonotype itself: Antigen: not known.

Control patients had untreated stable or active relapsing-remitting multiple sclerosis by revised McDonald criteria. In contrast to the negatively isolated CD8+ and CD4+ T cells, TEMRA cells were FACS-enriched. Study conclusions and caveats: The study acknowledged a relatively small number of individuals in its TCR sequencing and HLA analysis.

Source material: CD4+ T cells from PBMCs. This clonotype was sampled from a human donor with multiple sclerosis. The chain joins TRBV5-1 to TRBJ2-1, with 10 bases aligning to TRBD1. In DNA form, the CDR3 reads TGCGCCAGCAGCGGGGGACAGGGGTTTTACAATGAGCAGTTCTTC. It translates to CASSGGQGFYNEQFF.